The 5 T cell receptor beta chains reported below all come from one sample, sequenced in a study of blood T cell repertoires in COVID-19 (dated by TCRdb to 2020 to 2022). Receptors were amplified or captured by the immunoSEQ multiplex PCR assay. TCRdb took over this immuneACCESS table, retaining in-frame rearrangements with V and J assigned. Such tables are incomplete; in checked studies, under half of the missing clones stem from an unresolved V gene, and the remainder is unexplained. Here the sample has 410,000 or so clones; roughly 90% occur a single time. The leading ten clones occupy approximately 1.5% of the sample. The specimen sequenced was peripheral blood. The source of these receptors is a woman aged 40 to 50 with COVID-19, enrolled during active disease.

In its sample, this clone was seen a few times. The chain is built from TRBV19 and TRBJ1-3; D unresolved. Germline values: CDR1 LNHDA, CDR2 SQIVND (reference sequence). The CDR3 length is 15 residues. Trimming stripped 3 bases from V and 4 bases from J, with 13 bases between. CDR3 sequence reads: CASSIRRNAGNTIYF. The CDR3 bases are TGTGCCAGTAGTATCCGGAGGAACGCCGGAAACACCATATATTTT.

The genes are TRBV6-5 and TRBJ2-7; a possible D gene is TRBD2 (7 bases). CDR1 and CDR2 from the germline V gene are MNHEY and SVGAGI. The CDR3 totals 15 residues. The ends were cut back, 6 bases at V and 2 bases at J, with 17 bases in the middle. The DNA for the CDR3 is TGTGCCAGCAGGATGGGGGGGGGCGCCCCCTACGAGCAGTACTTC. It encodes CASRMGGGAPYEQYF.

V usage is TRBV6-5 and J usage is TRBJ1-5, with a possible D match to TRBD1 (6 bases). Trimming removed 6 bases from V and 6 bases from J, with 12 bases in between. Germline loops: CDR1 MNHEY, CDR2 SVGAGI. This CDR3 contains 13 residues. The CDR3 bases are TGTGCCAGCAGGGTTCAGGGGCCTCAGCCCCAGCATTTT. This translates into CASRVQGPQPQHF.

Comments on this clone: In the same sample, other DNA sequences code for this CDR3. V usage is TRBV11-2 and J usage is TRBJ1-2, with D unclear. The germline V gene has CDR1 SGHAT and CDR2 FQNNGV. The V end lost 5 bases, the J end lost 0 bases, and 4 bases lay between the germline ends. The CDR3 is 12 residues long. The CDR3 region is CASSLSNYGYTF. CDR3 bases: TGTGCCAGCAGCCTATCTAACTATGGCTACACCTTC.

The V call is TRBV27, the J call TRBJ2-7; a possible D gene is TRBD1 (5 bases). Germline V lookup: CDR1 MNHEY, CDR2 SMNVEV (reference sequence). Trimming cost V 0 bases and J 6 bases, with 9 bases left between them. CDR3 length: 13 amino acids. CDR3 region: CASSLSQGAEQYF. The CDR3 nucleotides read TGTGCCAGCAGTTTATCCCAGGGTGCCGAGCAGTACTTC.